This TCR beta chain was observed in a study of PD-1 blockade in classical Hodgkin lymphoma. Study overall: With a 2-week interval, patients received intravenous nivolumab at 3 mg/kg.

The CDR3 spans 13 residues. V lost 11 bases to trimming and J lost 4 bases, with 17 bases between them. The study, taken as a whole, reports: TCR diversity rose significantly by C4D1 in CD4+ but not CD8+ cells. Complete responders possessed baseline diversity comparable to newly diagnosed patients.

TCRdb's copy holds only in-frame clones and misses some; the assay was immunoSEQ multiplex PCR. Of approximately 80,000 clones listed, around 90% were seen once; the top ten hold approximately 22%. Brentuximab vedotin exposure varied, and every patient relapsed after autologous stem cell transplantation. Concerning this clone itself: Its antigen is still unknown.

The chain couples TRBV6-7 to TRBJ1-2; the D gene is possibly TRBD1 (6 bases). TRBV6-7 is flagged as an ORF with uncertain function. The sample here was peripheral blood mononuclear cells (PBMCs), taken at baseline. This clonotype originated in a human donor with classical Hodgkin lymphoma. CDR3 loop: CAGPTGSFYGYTF. The CDR3, as DNA: TGTGCCGGTCCGACAGGCTCATTCTATGGCTACACCTTC.